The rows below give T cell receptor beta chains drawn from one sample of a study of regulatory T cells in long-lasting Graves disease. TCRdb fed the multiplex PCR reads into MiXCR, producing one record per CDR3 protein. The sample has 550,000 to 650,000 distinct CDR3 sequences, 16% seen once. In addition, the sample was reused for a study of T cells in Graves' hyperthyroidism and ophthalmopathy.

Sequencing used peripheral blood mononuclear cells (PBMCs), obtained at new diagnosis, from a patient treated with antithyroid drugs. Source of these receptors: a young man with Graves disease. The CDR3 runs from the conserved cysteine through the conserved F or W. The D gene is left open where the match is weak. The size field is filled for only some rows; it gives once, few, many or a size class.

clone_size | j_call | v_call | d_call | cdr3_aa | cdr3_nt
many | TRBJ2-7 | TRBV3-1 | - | CASSSSGAGAYEQYF | TGTGCCAGCAGCTCAAGCGGCGCAGGGGCCTACGAGCAGTACTTC
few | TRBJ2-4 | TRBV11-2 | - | CASSILGREYANIQYF | TGTGCCAGTAGTATTTTGGGTCGAGAGTATGCCAACATTCAGTACTTC
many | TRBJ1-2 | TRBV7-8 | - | CASSLDVLYGGYTF | TGTGCCAGCAGCTTAGACGTACTCTATGGTGGCTACACCTTC
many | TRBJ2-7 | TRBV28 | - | CASSSQSGRLTYEQYF | TGTGCCAGCAGTTCTCAGTCAGGGAGATTAACCTACGAGCAGTACTTC
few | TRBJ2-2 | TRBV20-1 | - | CSASRGGTGELFF | TGCAGTGCTAGCAGGGGGGGCACCGGGGAGCTGTTTTTT
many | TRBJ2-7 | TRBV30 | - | CAWSVGAGGADRYYEQYF | TGTGCCTGGAGTGTAGGGGCGGGCGGGGCGGACAGATACTACGAGCAGTACTTC
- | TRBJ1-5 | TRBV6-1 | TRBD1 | CASSETGAPQHF | TGTGCCAGCAGTGAGACAGGGGCTCCCCAGCATTTT
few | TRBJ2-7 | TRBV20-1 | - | CSASGPLGNEQYF | TGCAGTGCTTCCGGGCCCCTAGGAAACGAGCAGTACTTC
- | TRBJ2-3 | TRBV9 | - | CASSVVGATDTQYF | TGTGCCAGCAGCGTAGTGGGGGCAACAGATACGCAGTATTTT
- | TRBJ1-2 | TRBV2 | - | CASSEWGGGYGYTF | TGTGCCAGCAGTGAATGGGGAGGCGGCTATGGCTACACCTTC
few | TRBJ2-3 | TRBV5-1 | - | CASSFRGTPTDTQYF | TGCGCCAGCAGCTTCCGAGGCACACCGACAGATACGCAGTATTTT
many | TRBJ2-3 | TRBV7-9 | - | CASSLLATPTDTQYF | TGTGCCAGCAGCTTACTAGCGACCCCCACAGATACGCAGTATTTT
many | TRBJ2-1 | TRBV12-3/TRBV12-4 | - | CASSQLPEQFF | TGTGCCAGCAGCCAACTTCCCGAGCAGTTCTTC
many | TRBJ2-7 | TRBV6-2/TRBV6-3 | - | CASSYEGSSYEQYF | TGTGCCAGCAGTTACGAGGGATCCAGCTACGAGCAGTACTTC
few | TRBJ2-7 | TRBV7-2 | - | CASSLALGSEQYF | TGTGCCAGCAGCTTAGCGTTGGGGAGCGAGCAGTACTTC
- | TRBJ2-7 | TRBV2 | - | CASLDYNEQYF | TGTGCCAGCCTTGACTACAACGAGCAGTACTTC
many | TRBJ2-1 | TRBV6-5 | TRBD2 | CASSYGLAGTSYNEQFF | TGTGCCAGCAGTTACGGACTAGCGGGAACTTCCTACAATGAGCAGTTCTTC
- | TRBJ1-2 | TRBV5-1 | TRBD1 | CASSLVGQGVDGYTF | TGCGCCAGCAGCTTGGTTGGACAGGGGGTTGATGGCTACACCTTC
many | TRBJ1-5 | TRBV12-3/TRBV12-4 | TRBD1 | CASSLTGEDQPQHF | TGTGCCAGCAGTTTGACAGGGGAAGATCAGCCCCAGCATTTT
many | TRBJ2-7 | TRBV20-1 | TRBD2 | CSALIAGAAYEQYF | TGCAGTGCCTTAATAGCGGGAGCTGCCTACGAGCAGTACTTC
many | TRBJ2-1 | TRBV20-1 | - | CSARVEDGSSYNEQFF | TGCAGTGCTAGAGTCGAAGACGGATCATCCTACAATGAGCAGTTCTTC
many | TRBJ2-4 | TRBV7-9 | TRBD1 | CASSLGGQGEGVQYF | TGTGCCAGCAGCTTAGGTGGACAGGGGGAAGGAGTTCAGTACTTC
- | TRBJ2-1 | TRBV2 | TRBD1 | CASSEALDRGHYNEQFF | TGTGCCAGCAGTGAAGCTTTGGACAGGGGTCACTACAATGAGCAGTTCTTC
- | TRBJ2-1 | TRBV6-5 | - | CASSFRDSGNEQFF | TGTGCCAGCAGTTTCCGGGACTCTGGGAATGAGCAGTTCTTC
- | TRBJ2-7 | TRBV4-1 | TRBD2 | CASSQGGEGYEQYF | TGCGCCAGCAGCCAAGGAGGGGAGGGGTACGAGCAGTACTTC
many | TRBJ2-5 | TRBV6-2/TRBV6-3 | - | CASSYPGAMETQYF | TGTGCCAGCAGTTACCCTGGGGCCATGGAGACCCAGTACTTC
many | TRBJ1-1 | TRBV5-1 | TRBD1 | CASSGETGLNTEAFF | TGCGCCAGCAGCGGGGAGACAGGGCTGAACACTGAAGCTTTCTTT
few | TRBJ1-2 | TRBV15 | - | CATSLDKNYGYTF | TGTGCCACCAGCCTCGACAAGAACTATGGCTACACCTTC
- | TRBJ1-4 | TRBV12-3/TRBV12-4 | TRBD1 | CASSLLGQIATNEKLFF | TGTGCCAGCAGTTTATTGGGACAGATTGCAACTAATGAAAAACTGTTTTTT
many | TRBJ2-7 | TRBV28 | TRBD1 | CASRRPGQGSSYEQYF | TGTGCCAGCAGGCGACCGGGACAGGGGAGCTCCTACGAGCAGTACTTC
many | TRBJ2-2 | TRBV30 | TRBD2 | CAWSGLAGANTGELFF | TGTGCCTGGAGTGGACTAGCGGGAGCAAACACCGGGGAGCTGTTTTTT
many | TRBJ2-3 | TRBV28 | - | CASSLGGEADTQYF | TGTGCCAGCAGCCTGGGGGGAGAGGCAGATACGCAGTATTTT
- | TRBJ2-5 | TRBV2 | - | CASSVNREETQYF | TGTGCCAGCAGTGTTAACAGGGAAGAGACCCAGTACTTC
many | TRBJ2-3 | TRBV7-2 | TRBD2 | CASSSRLAVTDTQYF | TGTGCCAGCAGCTCACGACTAGCGGTCACAGATACGCAGTATTTT
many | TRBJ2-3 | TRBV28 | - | CASSGAAANAPTDTQYF | TGTGCCAGCAGCGGAGCAGCGGCTAACGCACCCACAGATACGCAGTATTTT
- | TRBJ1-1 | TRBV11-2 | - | CASSRRIGPPADTEAFF | TGTGCCAGCAGCCGAAGAATAGGGCCTCCAGCGGACACTGAAGCTTTCTTT